The 30 T cell receptor beta chains listed next were all sequenced from one sample in a study of T cell repertoires in cytomegalovirus infection (dated by TCRdb to 2018 to 2020). Sequenced on an Illumina HiSeq 1500. The public reads were reprocessed in TCRdb via fastp at Q25 and MiXCR, keeping in-frame beta chains. CDR3 protein duplicates are merged, each entry listing the most common genes and DNA. Across this sample there are 680,000 or so distinct CDR3 sequences, with roughly 36% seen only once. The ten largest clonotypes hold around 2.6% of the sample. The material sequenced was PBMCs. These receptors all come from a human donor in good health (CMV status not recorded). Some clones in this sample may be carry-over from other donors' samples.

The chain recombines TRBV6-2 or TRBV6-3 with TRBJ2-7; 8 bases are a match to TRBD1. Germline lookup yields CDR1 MNHEY and CDR2 SVGEGT. The CDR3 spans 18 residues. Trimming removed 0 bases from V and 3 bases from J; junction bases left unmatched: 13. The CDR3 sequence is CASSYSTGQEPSLYEQYF. The CDR3 DNA follows: TGTGCCAGCAGTTACTCAACGGGACAGGAGCCTTCTCTCTACGAGCAGTACTTC.

There are many counts of this clonotype. The V call is TRBV7-2, the J call TRBJ1-5; possibly TRBD1 for D (5 bases). Germline V CDR1 and CDR2: SGHTA, FQGNSA. This CDR3 is 14 amino acids long. The CDR3 DNA is TGTGCTATAAGCGAGGTAGGGGGCAATCAGCCCCAGCATTTT. Amino acid sequence: CAISEVGGNQPQHF. The entire variable domain, with the rest obtained from reference TRBV7-2 and TRBJ1-5, is as follows: GAGVSQSPSNKVTEKGKDVELRCDPISGHTALYWYRQSLGQGLEFLIYFQGNSAPDKSGLPSDRFSAERTGGSVSTLTIQRTQQEDSAVYLCAISEVGGNQPQHFGDGTRLSIL.

At least ten counts were recorded for this clonotype. The rearrangement joins TRBV28 to TRBJ1-4; D uncertain. CDR1 and CDR2 from the germline V gene are MDHEN and SYDVKM. The ends were cut back, 5 bases at V and 10 bases at J, with 11 bases in the middle. The length of the CDR3 is 12 residues. CDR3 nucleotide sequence: TGTGCCAGCAGTCCGGGAATGAGAAAACTGTTTTTT. Its translation is CASSPGMRKLFF.

The chain couples TRBV7-2 to TRBJ1-1, with 7 bases matching TRBD1. This CDR3 comprises 13 residues. Per the germline V gene, CDR1 is SGHTA and CDR2 is FQGNSA. V was clipped by 1 base and J by 13 bases; unmatched bases: 9. The CDR3 is CASSLDEQGRDFF. As DNA, the CDR3 is TGTGCCAGCAGCTTAGACGAACAGGGGCGCGATTTCTTT.

The table lists this clonotype with a few counts. The rearrangement joins TRBV12-3 or TRBV12-4 to TRBJ1-5; a weak D match, TRBD1 (5 bases). V was pared by 9 bases and J by 4 bases, with 13 bases between. The CDR3 spans 13 residues. For the CDR3, the DNA is TGTGCCAGTAGAGGGACTGTGAATCAGCCCCAGCATTTT. It translates to CASRGTVNQPQHF.

The rearrangement links TRBV7-9 to TRBJ1-5; D not certain. The V gene lost 4 bases and the J gene lost 3 bases, with 10 bases spanning the gap. The germline gives CDR1 SEHNR, CDR2 FQNEAQ (reference sequence). The CDR3 is made up of 14 amino acids. CDR3 in DNA: TGTGCCAGCAGCTCCAGCACCTACAATCAGCCCCAGCATTTT. Protein product: CASSSSTYNQPQHF.

The chain employs TRBV4-1 and TRBJ2-2; D may be TRBD2 (6 bases). V was trimmed by 0 bases and J by 4 bases, leaving 15 bases between them. Per the germline V gene, CDR1 is MGHRA and CDR2 is YSYEKL. This CDR3 region has 17 residues. CDR3 sequence: CASSQEVGLASTGELFF. The CDR3 bases are TGCGCCAGCAGCCAAGAAGTAGGGCTAGCGAGCACCGGGGAGCTGTTTTTT.

The chain recombines TRBV28 with TRBJ2-4, with a weak D call TRBD2 (7 bases). V was cut by 1 base and J by 0 bases, with 13 bases left in between. Per the germline V gene, CDR1 is MDHEN and CDR2 is SYDVKM. There are 17 residues in the CDR3. CDR3: CASSLSGGALAKNIQYF. CDR3 DNA: TGTGCCAGCAGTTTATCGGGGGGCGCATTAGCCAAAAACATTCAGTACTTC.

There are a few counts of this clonotype. The CDR3 nucleotides read TGTGCCAGCAGTGCCGACCCAGCGGGGGGGCCGGCTGAGACCCAGTACTTC. Its protein is CASSADPAGGPAETQYF. V usage is TRBV27 and J usage is TRBJ2-5, with 10 positions matching TRBD2. J lost 5 bases, V lost 5 bases, and 14 bases had no gene match. Germline values: CDR1 MNHEY, CDR2 SMNVEV (reference sequence). There are 17 residues in the CDR3.

J is TRBJ1-4 and V is TRBV12-3 or TRBV12-4; weak D call: TRBD1 (5 bases). The V end lost 3 bases, the J end lost 3 bases, and 14 bases lay between the germline ends. This CDR3 spans 16 amino acids. The CDR3 nucleotides are TGTGCCAGCAGTTTGAGTTGGGGGAACCCTAATGAAAAACTGTTTTTT. Translating it yields CASSLSWGNPNEKLFF.

This clonotype was counted only a few times. The chain combines TRBV6-6 with TRBJ2-1, with 12 bases fitting TRBD2. This CDR3 is 15 amino acids long. CDR1 MNHNY and CDR2 SVGAGI come from the germline V gene (reference sequence). Trimming removed 6 bases from V and 8 bases from J; junction bases left unmatched: 8. The CDR3 DNA reads TGTGCCAGCAGGCCTTCTAGCGGGAGGGGGTATGAGCAGTTCTTC. This gives the protein CASRPSSGRGYEQFF.

Ten or more counts support this clonotype. V and J are TRBV7-9 and TRBJ2-7; D may be TRBD1 or TRBD2 (5 bases each). CDR1 SEHNR and CDR2 FQNEAQ come from the germline V gene (reference sequence). V was trimmed by 3 bases and J by 5 bases, leaving 11 bases between them. CDR3 size: 13 residues. The CDR3 region is CASSFRGSDEQYF. CDR3 sequence (DNA): TGTGCCAGCAGCTTCCGGGGCTCGGACGAGCAGTACTTC. The variable domain in full, with the rest retrieved from reference TRBV7-9 and TRBJ2-7, is DTGVSQNPRHKITKRGQNVTFRCDPISEHNRLYWYRQTLGQGPEFLTYFQNEAQLEKSRLLSDRFSAERPKGSFSTLEIQRTEQGDSAMYLCASSFRGSDEQYFGPGTRLTVT.

The chain employs TRBV25-1 and TRBJ1-6; maybe TRBD1 (6 bases). Per the germline V gene, CDR1 is MGHDK and CDR2 is SYGVNS. This CDR3 is 14 amino acids long. V lost 4 bases, J lost 8 bases, and 12 bases lay in between. As DNA, the CDR3 is TGTGCCAGCAGTGTACAGGGTAAAGATTCACCCCTCCACTTT. Encoded protein: CASSVQGKDSPLHF. The full variable domain, rest sourced from reference TRBV25-1 and TRBJ1-6, is EADIYQTPRYLVIGTGKKITLECSQTMGHDKMYWYQQDPGMELHLIHYSYGVNSTEKGDLSSESTVSRIRTEHFPLTLESARPSHTSQYLCASSVQGKDSPLHFGNGTRLTVT.

In its sample, this clonotype was seen a few times. The chain is built from TRBV5-8 and TRBJ2-2; D tentatively reads TRBD1 or TRBD2 (6 bases each). Trimming took off 2 bases at V and 2 bases at J, with 10 bases between the two ends. Germline V gene lookup returns CDR1 SGHTS and CDR2 YDEGEE. This CDR3 spans 15 amino acids. In DNA form, the CDR3 reads TGTGCCAGCAGCTTAATGGGGGGCAACACCGGGGAGCTGTTTTTT. Protein: CASSLMGGNTGELFF.

This clonotype was seen many times. V usage is TRBV7-6 and J usage is TRBJ2-5, with a possible D match to TRBD2 (5 bases). Trimming shortened V by 5 bases and J by 5 bases, and 9 bases separated the two germline ends. This CDR3 is 12 amino acids long. The germline CDR1 and CDR2 sequences are SGHVS and FNYEAQ. The CDR3 DNA reads TGTGCCAGCAGCCGGACTGTCGAGACCCAGTACTTC. It yields the protein CASSRTVETQYF.

This clonotype showed up just a few times. The chain has TRBV7-9 and TRBJ1-1, with TRBD1 as a possible D gene (6 bases). The CDR3 sequence is 13 residues long. Between the trimmed V and J ends, which lost 9 bases and 0 bases, there was a span of 11 bases. CDR1 SEHNR and CDR2 FQNEAQ come from the germline V gene (reference sequence). The chain's CDR3 is CASAGEVNTEAFF. The CDR3 DNA follows: TGTGCCAGTGCAGGGGAAGTGAACACTGAAGCTTTCTTT.

This clonotype turned up a few times. CDR3 nucleotides: TGCAGCGTTGAAAGGAACACTGAAGCTTTCTTT. Amino acid sequence: CSVERNTEAFF. This rearrangement joins TRBV29-1 to TRBJ1-1; no reliable D call. The V gene lost 2 bases and the J gene lost 1 base, with 2 bases spanning the gap. The length of the CDR3 is 11 residues. CDR1 is SQVTM, CDR2 ANQGSEA, per germline.

This clonotype was seen more than once but under ten times. The chain couples TRBV7-2 to TRBJ1-6, with 8 positions matching TRBD1. Unmatched junction bases numbered 12, after V lost 5 bases and J lost 9 bases. The germline V gene encodes CDR1 SGHTA and CDR2 FQGNSA. The CDR3 runs 16 residues. Here the CDR3 DNA reads TGTGCCAGCAGCGACCCCGACAGGGGAAAGGGTTCACCCCTCCACTTT. This sequence encodes CASSDPDRGKGSPLHF. Supplemented by reference TRBV7-2 and TRBJ1-6, the full variable domain reads GAGVSQSPSNKVTEKGKDVELRCDPISGHTALYWYRQSLGQGLEFLIYFQGNSAPDKSGLPSDRFSAERTGGSVSTLTIQRTQQEDSAVYLCASSDPDRGKGSPLHFGNGTRLTVT.

This clonotype was counted many times. This rearrangement joins TRBV19 to TRBJ2-5; D is uncertain. CDR3 length: 14 residues. Trimming took off 3 bases at V and 3 bases at J, with 11 bases between the two ends. Germline V gene lookup returns CDR1 LNHDA and CDR2 SQIVND (reference sequence). CDR3 nucleotide sequence: TGTGCCAGTAGTATGTATGTAGGGAAAGAGACCCAGTACTTC. Amino acids: CASSMYVGKETQYF.

This clonotype was counted at least ten times. The chain combines TRBV7-8 with TRBJ2-7, with 8 bases aligning to TRBD1. The CDR3 totals 15 residues. The germline CDR1 and CDR2 sequences are SGHVS and FQNEAQ. Trimming removed 0 bases from V and 2 bases from J; junction bases left unmatched: 3. CDR3 loop: CASSLAWTGPYEQYF. The CDR3 region has the DNA TGTGCCAGCAGCTTAGCTTGGACAGGGCCCTACGAGCAGTACTTC.

V is TRBV29-1 and J is TRBJ2-7; the match to TRBD1 covers 8 bases. Germline V gives CDR1 SQVTM, CDR2 ANQGSEA. J was trimmed by 6 bases and V by 7 bases; bases with no gene match: 8. The CDR3 runs to 12 residues. CDR3 sequence: CSAGQGVGEQYF. The CDR3 nucleotides read TGCAGCGCTGGACAGGGAGTGGGCGAGCAGTACTTC.

The chain couples TRBV2 to TRBJ2-7; D gene uncertain. The ends were cut back, 3 bases at V and 3 bases at J, with 9 bases in the middle. Germline V gene data show CDR1 as SNHLY and CDR2 as FYNNEI. This CDR3 is built from 13 residues. The CDR3 spells CASSEGSNYEQYF. In DNA form, the CDR3 reads TGTGCCAGCAGTGAGGGGTCCAACTACGAGCAGTACTTC.

The chain employs TRBV6-2 or TRBV6-3 and TRBJ1-4; no definite D call. Germline V CDR1 and CDR2: MNHEY, SVGEGT. The CDR3 runs 11 residues. The V end lost 10 bases, the J end lost 7 bases, and 10 bases lay between the germline ends. The CDR3 coding sequence is TGTGCCACCCGACGGATTGAAAAACTGTTTTTT. Protein product: CATRRIEKLFF.

Concerning this clonotype: This may come from a read error, since a much larger clone is one base off. V and J are TRBV7-2 and TRBJ1-2; 9 bases line up with TRBD1. The CDR3 loop spans 15 amino acids. Germline trimming cut 9 bases from V and 4 bases from J; bases unmatched to any gene: 12. Germline-derived CDR1 and CDR2 are SGHTA and FQGNSA. The CDR3 protein is CARSPDRGYSYGYTF. CDR3 DNA sequence: TGTGCCAGAAGCCCGGACAGGGGCTATAGCTATGGCTACACCTTC.

The chain uses TRBV11-2 and TRBJ2-5; D possibly matches TRBD1 or TRBD2 (6 bases each). There are 14 residues in the CDR3. Germline-derived CDR1 and CDR2 are SGHAT and FQNNGV. Trimming shortened V by 10 bases and J by 7 bases, and 22 bases separated the two germline ends. The CDR3 nucleotides are TGTGCCACCAAGCCGGGGGCCCTTAGGATGACCCAGTACTTC. Protein product: CATKPGALRMTQYF. Together with reference TRBV11-2 and TRBJ2-5, the CDR3 gives the full variable domain: EAGVAQSPRYKIIEKRQSVAFWCNPISGHATLYWYQQILGQGPKLLIQFQNNGVVDDSQLPKDRFSAERLKGVDSTLKIQPAKLEDSAVYLCATKPGALRMTQYFGPGTRLLVL.

This clonotype turned up a few times. V usage is TRBV5-5 and J usage is TRBJ2-5; the D is unclear. Trimming removed 6 bases at V and 0 bases at J, with 0 bases between. The CDR3 is 10 residues long. The germline gives CDR1 SGHKS, CDR2 YYEKEE (reference sequence). CDR3 in amino acids: CASNQETQYF. The CDR3 DNA is TGTGCCAGCAACCAAGAGACCCAGTACTTC.

This clonotype was seen a few times. The chain links TRBV12-3 or TRBV12-4 to TRBJ2-7, with D possibly matching TRBD2 (5 bases). Trimming took off 2 bases at V and 2 bases at J, with 22 bases between the two ends. This CDR3 comprises 18 residues. CDR3 sequence: CASSLSPTRRFRPYEQYF. In nucleotides, the CDR3 is TGTGCCAGCAGTTTATCCCCCACTAGGCGTTTCCGCCCCTACGAGCAGTACTTC.

This clonotype occurred many times. This chain connects TRBV7-2 to TRBJ2-7, with a tentative D call TRBD1 (6 bases). V was trimmed by 2 bases and J by 6 bases, leaving 14 bases between them. The CDR3 extends over 14 amino acids. Germline values: CDR1 SGHTA, CDR2 FQGNSA. The CDR3 nucleotides are TGTGCCAGCAGCTTAAGGGGGTCTTTAGGCGAGCAGTACTTC. Translated: CASSLRGSLGEQYF. Full variable domain (remainder filled in from reference TRBV7-2 and TRBJ2-7): GAGVSQSPSNKVTEKGKDVELRCDPISGHTALYWYRQSLGQGLEFLIYFQGNSAPDKSGLPSDRFSAERTGGSVSTLTIQRTQQEDSAVYLCASSLRGSLGEQYFGPGTRLTVT.

V is TRBV2 and J is TRBJ2-5; 8 bases line up with TRBD2. Trimming took 3 bases from V and 6 from J; bases not matched to a gene: 6. The CDR3 length is 14 residues. Germline CDR1 SNHLY, CDR2 FYNNEI. CDR3 sequence (DNA): TGTGCCAGCAGTGATGGTAGCGGGAAAAAGACCCAGTACTTC. It yields the protein CASSDGSGKKTQYF.

This clonotype was recorded a few times. V gene TRBV5-5 combines with J gene TRBJ1-5; possibly TRBD1 for D (5 bases). This CDR3 is built from 15 residues. Germline CDR1 reads SGHKS; CDR2 reads YYEKEE (reference sequence). With 3 bases removed from V and 0 bases from J, the gap between germline ends came to 10 bases. The CDR3 sequence is CASSYQGDSNQPQHF. The CDR3 DNA follows: TGTGCCAGCAGCTACCAGGGAGATAGCAATCAGCCCCAGCATTTT.